These 28 T cell receptor beta chains originate from one sample sequenced in a study of blood T cell repertoires in COVID-19. The data were produced by immunoSEQ multiplex PCR, yet TCRdb's version contains in-frame clones alone and is incomplete. The table shows approximately 100,000 clones, with under 90% occurring only once. Sequencing was performed on peripheral blood. Receptors were obtained from a woman aged 60-75 years with acute or convalescent COVID-19.

This chain links TRBV19 with TRBJ1-4; D possibly corresponds to TRBD1 (5 bases). Trimming removed 6 bases from V and 0 bases from J, with 11 bases in between. The CDR3 is 15 residues long. CDR1 LNHDA and CDR2 SQIVND come from the germline V gene (reference sequence). The CDR3 protein is CASSVKGTTNEKLFF. Written as DNA, the CDR3 is TGTGCCAGTAGCGTCAAGGGGACAACTAATGAAAAACTGTTTTTT. Complete variable domain (other parts from reference TRBV19 and TRBJ1-4): DGGITQSPKYLFRKEGQNVTLSCEQNLNHDAMYWYRQDPGQGLRLIYYSQIVNDFQKGDIAEGYSVSREKKESFPLTVTSAQKNPTAFYLCASSVKGTTNEKLFFGSGTQLSVL.

This chain joins TRBV14 and TRBJ1-2, with D possibly matching TRBD1 (5 bases). The CDR3 extends over 13 amino acids. Looked up from germline, CDR1 is SGHDN and CDR2 is FVKESK. V lost 1 base and J lost 8, with 11 bases in between. CDR3 sequence (DNA): TGTGCCAGCAGCCAAGTCCAGGGCGGCGGCTACACCTTC. This sequence encodes CASSQVQGGGYTF.

This chain connects TRBV7-9 to TRBJ1-2; possible D gene TRBD1, 6 bases. Germline V CDR1 and CDR2: SEHNR, FQNEAQ (reference sequence). The CDR3 has 17 amino acids. Between the trimmed V and J ends, which lost 5 bases and 11 bases, there was a span of 30 bases. CDR3 loop: CASSLGTPGQTPFGYTF. The CDR3 nucleotides are TGTGCCAGCAGCCTCGGGACGCCGGGACAAACTCCCTTCGGGTACACCTTC.

This chain links TRBV14 with TRBJ2-1; weak D call: TRBD1 (7 bases). Germline V gene data show CDR1 as SGHDN and CDR2 as FVKESK. V gave up 8 bases and J gave up 8 bases, with 19 bases separating them. The CDR3 has 14 amino acids. The CDR3 sequence is CASRGDRWVDEQFF. CDR3 DNA: TGTGCCAGCCGCGGGGACAGATGGGTTGATGAGCAGTTCTTC.

This clone appeared a single time. The chain employs TRBV28 and TRBJ2-1; 7 nucleotides align to TRBD2. CDR3 size: 13 residues. Germline V gives CDR1 MDHEN, CDR2 SYDVKM. Losses at the gene ends were 4 bases for V and 3 bases for J; bases not matched to a gene: 0. The CDR3 reads CASSSSGYNEQFF. The CDR3, as DNA: TGTGCCAGCAGTTCTAGCGGCTACAATGAGCAGTTCTTC.

The CDR3 is CASSLAGSSETQYF. Written as DNA, the CDR3 is TGCGCCAGCAGCTTGGCGGGTAGTTCCGAGACCCAGTACTTC. The chain uses TRBV5-1 and TRBJ2-5, with D uncertain. Trimming cost V 0 bases and J 5 bases, with 11 bases left between them. This CDR3 is 14 amino acids long. Germline loops: CDR1 SGHRS, CDR2 YFSETQ.

The chain couples TRBV27 to TRBJ2-1, with TRBD1 matching 11 bases. V shed 6 bases and J 9 bases; nucleotides not matched to a gene: 7. CDR1 and CDR2 from the germline V gene are MNHEY and SMNVEV (reference sequence). CDR3 size: 14 residues. The CDR3 sequence is CASSSRTGGSEQFF. The CDR3 DNA follows: TGTGCCAGCAGCTCACGGACAGGGGGCAGTGAGCAGTTCTTC.

The V call is TRBV7-9, the J call TRBJ1-4; D might be TRBD1 (6 bases). V gave up 7 bases and J gave up 2 bases, with 11 bases separating them. CDR3 length: 14 residues. Germline loops: CDR1 SEHNR, CDR2 FQNEAQ (reference sequence). DNA for the CDR3: TGTGCCAGCAATGGGCAGGGGACTAATGAAAAACTGTTTTTT. This codes for CASNGQGTNEKLFF.

This clone was detected only a few times. The rearrangement uses TRBV29-1 and TRBJ2-3; possibly TRBD1 for D (6 bases). CDR1 is SQVTM and CDR2 is ANQGSEA in the germline V gene. The V gene lost 7 bases and the J gene lost 5 bases, with 10 bases spanning the gap. The CDR3 is 11 amino acids. DNA for the CDR3: TGCAGCGGCCGGGACAAAGATACGCAGTATTTT. It specifies CSGRDKDTQYF.

This clone has just one count. The CDR3 loop reads CASSRRLVSYNEQFF. The CDR3 region has the DNA TGTGCCAGCAGCCGAAGACTCGTGTCCTACAATGAGCAGTTCTTC. The chain carries TRBV3-1 (or the pseudogene TRBV3-2) and TRBJ2-1; D not resolved. Per the germline V gene, CDR1 is LGHDT and CDR2 is YNNKEL (reference sequence). Trimming shortened V by 4 bases and J by 1 base, and 11 bases separated the two germline ends. The CDR3 spans 15 residues.

The J gene is TRBJ1-2, the V gene TRBV12-3 or TRBV12-4; TRBD1 aligns across 8 bases. The J segment lost 7 bases and the V segment lost 1 base, leaving 2 bases of the junction unmatched. The CDR3 is 13 amino acids. The CDR3 is CASSLGTGLGYTF. The CDR3, as DNA: TGTGCCAGCAGTTTAGGGACAGGGCTTGGCTACACCTTC.

This sequence joins TRBV6-5 and TRBJ1-1; TRBD1 is a possible D gene (5 bases). The CDR3 sequence is 13 residues long. With 6 bases removed from V and 8 bases from J, the gap between germline ends came to 16 bases. Germline V gene lookup returns CDR1 MNHEY and CDR2 SVGAGI. The CDR3 reads CASSRVDRPEAFF. DNA of the CDR3: TGTGCCAGCAGCCGCGTTGACAGACCCGAAGCTTTCTTT.

To note about this clone: Relative to the germline gene, one junction end is altered; a read error may explain this. This chain links TRBV5-1 with TRBJ1-2; a weak D match, TRBD1 (6 bases). Germline loops: CDR1 SGHRS, CDR2 YFSETQ. The CDR3 is made up of 16 amino acids. CDR3 in amino acids: CASRLDSGRANYGYTF. In DNA, the CDR3 is TGCGCCAGCAGGTTGGACAGTGGAAGAGCTAACTATGGCTACACCTTC.

The chain links TRBV20-1 to TRBJ2-3; D gene uncertain. Germline CDR1 reads DFQATT; CDR2 reads SNEGSKA (reference sequence). The CDR3 has 11 residues. Trimming pared 3 bases from V and 4 bases from J, leaving 5 bases between. The CDR3 protein is CSASLADTQYF. The CDR3 DNA is TGCAGTGCTAGTCTAGCAGATACGCAGTATTTT.

The sample holds a few counts of this clone. The chain carries TRBV11-1 and TRBJ2-1; D possibly corresponds to TRBD1 (6 bases). Germline assignment: CDR1 SGHAT and CDR2 FQDESV (reference sequence). V dropped 5 bases and J dropped 2 bases, with 13 bases sitting between them. CDR3 length equals 15 residues. Here the CDR3 reads CASSPTGYTYNEQFF. The CDR3 DNA follows: TGTGCCAGCAGCCCGACAGGTTACACCTACAATGAGCAGTTCTTC.

This clone was seen a handful of times. The chain combines TRBV5-1 with TRBJ1-3; tentatively, D is TRBD1 (6 bases). This CDR3 region has 16 residues. Trimming shortened V by 4 bases and J by 9 bases, and 23 bases separated the two germline ends. CDR1 SGHRS and CDR2 YFSETQ come from the germline V gene. The CDR3 region has the DNA TGCGCCAGCAGCACGACGTACGACAGGTCCCTAAGCACCATATATTTT. Translating gives CASSTTYDRSLSTIYF. Full variable domain (rest looked up from reference TRBV5-1 and TRBJ1-3): KAGVTQTPRYLIKTRGQQVTLSCSPISGHRSVSWYQQTPGQGLQFLFEYFSETQRNKGNFPGRFSGRQFSNSRSEMNVSTLELGDSALYLCASSTTYDRSLSTIYFGEGSWLTVV.

The table lists this clone with a few counts. The rearrangement uses TRBV3-1 (or the pseudogene TRBV3-2) and TRBJ1-1, with 10 bases identical to TRBD1. CDR1 is LGHDT and CDR2 is YNNKEL in the germline V gene (reference sequence). This CDR3 has 13 residues. J lost 4 bases, V lost 5 bases, and 1 base had no gene match. The CDR3 loop reads CASSRTGGTEAFF. CDR3 sequence (DNA): TGTGCCAGCAGCAGGACAGGGGGCACTGAAGCTTTCTTT.

This chain joins TRBV18 and TRBJ2-3, with no clear D. This CDR3 is built from 14 residues. Germline V gene lookup returns CDR1 KGHSH and CDR2 LQKENI. The germline V and J ends were trimmed by 2 bases and 1 base, with 7 bases remaining between them. The CDR3 DNA sequence: TGTGCCAGCTCACCAAGTGAGGGCACAGATACGCAGTATTTT. It yields the protein CASSPSEGTDTQYF.

CDR3 in DNA: TGTGCCAGCAGTTTGACAGGGAGGGATTCGGCGGGAGGTAGACAAGAGACCCAGTACTTC. Protein: CASSLTGRDSAGGRQETQYF. V usage is TRBV27 and J usage is TRBJ2-5, with D possibly TRBD2 on 8 matching bases. The germline gives CDR1 MNHEY, CDR2 SMNVEV (reference sequence). The length of the CDR3 is 20 residues. Trimming took off 3 bases at V and 2 bases at J, with 28 bases between the two ends.

The chain has TRBV19 and TRBJ2-6; TRBD2 is a possible D gene (6 bases). CDR3 length: 14 residues. Trimming took 4 bases from V and 2 from J, leaving 6 bases between them. Germline CDR1 LNHDA, CDR2 SQIVND (reference sequence). This CDR3 reads CASSRGAGANVLTF. CDR3 DNA sequence: TGTGCCAGTAGTAGGGGGGCTGGGGCCAACGTCCTGACTTTC.

The sample holds one count of this clone. This chain connects TRBV10-3 to TRBJ2-1, with TRBD2 matching over 14 bases. Germline lookup yields CDR1 ENHRY and CDR2 SYGVKD. Germline trimming cut 10 bases from V and 8 bases from J; bases unmatched to any gene: 4. The CDR3 has 13 residues. This CDR3 reads CATRLAGGDEQFF. CDR3 DNA sequence: TGTGCCACCAGACTAGCGGGGGGGGATGAGCAGTTCTTC.

The chain employs TRBV5-1 and TRBJ2-3; 9 nucleotides line up with TRBD2. This CDR3 contains 22 residues. The V gene's germline CDR1 is SGHRS and CDR2 YFSETQ. With V trimmed by 2 bases and J by 0 bases, 22 bases remained unmatched. CDR3 DNA sequence: TGCGCCAGCAGCTTATTCGGGCTAGCGGGACTATCTACATCAACTAGCACAGATACGCAGTATTTT. Translating gives CASSLFGLAGLSTSTSTDTQYF.

The chain employs TRBV18 and TRBJ2-7; TRBD1 matches 11 bases. The CDR3 is 15 amino acids. J was trimmed by 4 bases and V by 3 bases; bases with no gene match: 5. Germline assignment: CDR1 KGHSH and CDR2 LQKENI. CDR3 in DNA: TGTGCCAGCTCACCTGGACAGGGGGCTCGGTACGAGCAGTACTTC. Encoded protein: CASSPGQGARYEQYF.

The V and J genes are TRBV6-5 and TRBJ2-1; 10 positions agree with TRBD2. The CDR3 sequence is 13 residues long. CDR1 is MNHEY, CDR2 SVGAGI, per germline. J was trimmed by 0 bases and V by 11 bases; bases with no gene match: 1. CDR3: CAASGSSYNEQFF. CDR3 nucleotide sequence: TGTGCCGCTAGCGGGAGCTCCTACAATGAGCAGTTCTTC.

A single count supports this clone. V is TRBV7-8 and J is TRBJ2-3; 8 bases agree with TRBD2. Germline loops: CDR1 SGHVS, CDR2 FQNEAQ. The CDR3 covers 15 residues. V was pared by 5 bases and J by 8 bases, with 12 bases of the junction left unmatched. The CDR3 nucleotides read TGTGCCAGCAGCACTAGCGGACCCCTTTCGTCTACGCAGTATTTT. It encodes CASSTSGPLSSTQYF. The whole variable domain, filled in from reference TRBV7-8 and TRBJ2-3, reads GAGVSQSPRYKVAKRGQDVALRCDPISGHVSLFWYQQALGQGPEFLTYFQNEAQLDKSGLPSDRFFAERPEGSVSTLKIQRTQQEDSAVYLCASSTSGPLSSTQYFGPGTRLTVL.

This clone was recorded only once. The chain couples TRBV2 to TRBJ2-1, with 7 positions matching TRBD1. The CDR3 sequence is 13 residues long. Germline V gives CDR1 SNHLY, CDR2 FYNNEI. J was trimmed by 7 bases and V by 4 bases; bases with no gene match: 4. This CDR3 reads CASSAGTVNEQFF. Here the CDR3 DNA reads TGTGCCAGCAGTGCTGGGACAGTGAATGAGCAGTTCTTC. The full variable domain, completed using reference TRBV2 and TRBJ2-1, is EPEVTQTPSHQVTQMGQEVILRCVPISNHLYFYWYRQILGQKVEFLVSFYNNEISEKSEIFDDQFSVERPDGSNFTLKIRSTKLEDSAMYFCASSAGTVNEQFFGPGTRLTVL.

This clone was recorded only once. J is TRBJ2-7 and V is TRBV9; 7 nucleotides line up with TRBD2. Germline V CDR1 and CDR2: SGDLS, YYNGEE. This CDR3 has 15 residues. J gave up 4 bases and V 0 bases, and 7 bases lay outside the gene matches. CDR3 in amino acids: CASSVGGRDSYEQYF. In DNA, the CDR3 is TGTGCCAGCAGCGTAGGAGGGAGGGATTCTTACGAGCAGTACTTC.

V and J are TRBV10-2 and TRBJ2-2; TRBD2 matches at 9 bases. The germline V gene has CDR1 WSHSY and CDR2 SAAADI. Unmatched junction bases numbered 3, after V lost 6 bases and J lost 1 base. The CDR3 has 15 residues. Written as DNA, the CDR3 is TGCGCCAGCAGCCGACTAGCGGAGAACACCGGGGAGCTGTTTTTT. Translated: CASSRLAENTGELFF.